The 9 T cell receptor beta chains listed next were all sequenced from one sample in a study of CD8 T cells in ankylosing spondylitis (dated by TCRdb to the late 2010s). General findings and caveats noted by the study authors: A TCR beta motif made up of about eight highly homologous amino acid variants appeared to be characteristic of blood from ankylosing spondylitis patients.

These receptors are not linked to any known antigen. The library was made by 5' RACE. The data were produced on an Illumina HiSeq 2500. In-frame beta chains were kept once TCRdb had trimmed the public reads at Q25 with fastp and called clones with MiXCR. Merged by CDR3 protein, the rows form single entries marked with the most common genes and DNA. This sample comprises about 700,000 distinct CDR3 sequences, under 20% of them detected only once. Under 20% of the sample is in the top ten clones. Sequencing used blood, either unsorted or a sorted T cell fraction (not recorded which). These receptors were obtained from a male donor with ankylosing spondylitis.

V gene TRBV27 combines with J gene TRBJ2-3, with TRBD2 matching 11 bases. The CDR3 runs 16 residues. Germline lookup yields CDR1 MNHEY and CDR2 SMNVEV (reference sequence). After removal of 6 bases from V and 5 bases from J, the junction contained 10 bases not matched to a gene. The chain's CDR3 is CASSSNSGGAGDTQYF. The CDR3, as DNA: TGTGCCAGCAGCTCCAATAGCGGGGGGGCGGGAGATACGCAGTATTTT.

This chain uses TRBV20-1 with TRBJ1-1; TRBD1 aligns across 11 bases. This CDR3 spans 14 amino acids. Germline CDR1 and CDR2: DFQATT and SNEGSKA (reference sequence). Germline trimming cut 6 bases from V and 5 bases from J; bases unmatched to any gene: 8. The CDR3 protein is CSAPRTGGATEAFF. In nucleotides, the CDR3 is TGCAGTGCCCCGAGGACAGGGGGCGCGACTGAAGCTTTCTTT.

This clonotype was detected ten times or more. This sequence joins TRBV6-1 and TRBJ1-2, with a tentative D call TRBD1 (6 bases). The V and J ends lost 5 bases and 8 bases respectively, with 15 bases between them. Germline V CDR1 and CDR2: MNHNS, SASEGT. The CDR3 is 13 amino acids. The CDR3: CASSPRTVNGYTF. CDR3 sequence (DNA): TGTGCCAGCAGTCCCCGGACAGTCAACGGCTACACCTTC.

J is TRBJ2-7 and V is TRBV20-1; 13 bases align to TRBD2. CDR1 is DFQATT, CDR2 SNEGSKA, per germline (reference sequence). After removal of 6 bases from V and 0 bases from J, the junction contained 5 bases not matched to a gene. The CDR3 covers 15 residues. The DNA for the CDR3 is TGCAGTGCCGTCAGGACTAGCGGGAGCTCCTACGAGCAGTACTTC. Amino acid sequence: CSAVRTSGSSYEQYF.

This clonotype was seen ten or more times. At one end the junction does not follow the germline gene, possibly because of a read error. V is TRBV5-1 and J is TRBJ1-6, with TRBD1 matching 8 bases. The CDR3 consists of 14 residues. The germline V gene has CDR1 SGHRS and CDR2 YFSETQ. The CDR3 sequence: CASSLGQDNSPLHF. The CDR3 DNA sequence: TGTGCCAGCAGTTTGGGACAGGATAATTCACCCCTCCACTTT. Full variable domain (missing parts from reference TRBV5-1 and TRBJ1-6): KAGVTQTPRYLIKTRGQQVTLSCSPISGHRSVSWYQQTPGQGLQFLFEYFSETQRNKGNFPGRFSGRQFSNSRSEMNVSTLELGDSALYLCASSLGQDNSPLHFGNGTRLTVT.

CDR3 bases: TGTGCCAGCAGCTTATACGCAGGACGGCCGAACACTGAAGCTTTCTTT. Its translation: CASSLYAGRPNTEAFF. The chain links TRBV7-9 to TRBJ1-1; D gene uncertain. Trimming left V 2 bases short and J 1 base short, with 14 bases between. Germline CDR1 SEHNR, CDR2 FQNEAQ (reference sequence). The CDR3 is made up of 16 amino acids.

The V and J genes are TRBV2 and TRBJ1-6; the D gene is possibly TRBD1 (5 bases). Trimming left V 3 bases short and J 0 bases short, with 6 bases between. The germline V gene encodes CDR1 SNHLY and CDR2 FYNNEI. The CDR3 covers 15 residues. The CDR3 sequence is CASSDQGSYNSPLHF. The CDR3 DNA sequence: TGTGCCAGCAGTGATCAGGGCTCCTATAATTCACCCCTCCACTTT.

The V call is TRBV27, the J call TRBJ2-7; tentative D call: TRBD2 (6 bases). This CDR3 has 15 residues. With 2 bases removed from V and 3 bases from J, the gap between germline ends came to 14 bases. From germline, CDR1 is MNHEY and CDR2 SMNVEV (reference sequence). CDR3 in amino acids: CASSLRPGSNYEQYF. The DNA of the CDR3 is TGTGCCAGCAGTTTACGCCCCGGGAGCAACTACGAGCAGTACTTC.

The chain carries TRBV27 and TRBJ2-3; TRBD1 aligns across 7 bases. The ends lost 3 bases at V and 4 bases at J; junction bases unmatched: 13. The CDR3 consists of 17 residues. Germline CDR1 reads MNHEY; CDR2 reads SMNVEV (reference sequence). CDR3 in amino acids: CASSFRQDRVRSDTQYF. The CDR3 DNA reads as TGTGCCAGCAGTTTCAGGCAAGACAGGGTCAGATCAGATACGCAGTATTTT.